Shown below are 20 T cell receptor beta chains from a single sample sequenced in a study of cytomegalovirus exposure and HLA in healthy donors. This table comes from immunoSEQ multiplex PCR, and its TCRdb copy is limited to in-frame clones, with some not included. The table has some 240,000 clones, around 87% seen once. Sequenced: PBMCs. Receptors originate from a woman in her 30s in good health and CMV-seropositive.

The chain links TRBV7-9 to TRBJ2-1, with TRBD1 as a possible D gene (5 bases). Germline-derived CDR1 and CDR2 are SEHNR and FQNEAQ (reference sequence). V lost 5 bases and J 8 bases, leaving 22 bases between the germline ends. The CDR3 length is 16 residues. CDR3 sequence reads: CASSRRKGVSVDEQFF. CDR3 sequence (DNA): TGTGCCAGCAGCCGTCGGAAAGGGGTTAGTGTCGATGAGCAGTTCTTC.

This rearrangement joins TRBV9 to TRBJ1-1; D remains unclear. Germline values: CDR1 SGDLS, CDR2 YYNGEE. The ends were cut back, 5 bases at V and 0 bases at J, with 17 bases in the middle. The CDR3 contains 16 residues. The CDR3 is CASSPRASFMNTEAFF. The DNA for the CDR3 is TGTGCCAGCAGTCCGAGGGCCTCTTTCATGAACACTGAAGCTTTCTTT.

The chain uses TRBV7-9 and TRBJ2-3; a possible D gene is TRBD2 (7 bases). The CDR3 is 15 residues long. Trimming pared 7 bases from V and 1 base from J, leaving 15 bases between. From germline, CDR1 is SEHNR and CDR2 FQNEAQ (reference sequence). The CDR3 spells CASNAGGPGTDTQYF. CDR3 DNA: TGTGCCAGCAACGCCGGGGGGCCCGGCACAGATACGCAGTATTTT.

The chain combines TRBV4-1 with TRBJ2-3; 10 bases fit TRBD2. The CDR3 runs 21 residues. Germline CDR1 reads MGHRA; CDR2 reads YSYEKL. With V trimmed by 4 bases and J by 1 base, 20 bases remained unmatched. CDR3: CASSRLEVPSGSFRGTDTQYF. The CDR3 region has the DNA TGCGCCAGCAGCCGCTTGGAGGTGCCTAGCGGGAGTTTTAGAGGCACAGATACGCAGTATTTT.

The chain couples TRBV2 to TRBJ1-5; maybe TRBD1 (5 bases). Germline lookup yields CDR1 SNHLY and CDR2 FYNNEI. This CDR3 spans 14 amino acids. Trimming removed 3 bases at V and 6 bases at J, with 12 bases between. The DNA for the CDR3 is TGTGCCAGCAGTGAGACCAGGGTGGGTCAGCCCCAGCATTTT. It is translated as CASSETRVGQPQHF. Filled out from reference TRBV2 and TRBJ1-5, the complete variable domain reads EPEVTQTPSHQVTQMGQEVILRCVPISNHLYFYWYRQILGQKVEFLVSFYNNEISEKSEIFDDQFSVERPDGSNFTLKIRSTKLEDSAMYFCASSETRVGQPQHFGDGTRLSIL.

Only one count was recorded for this clone. The chain is built from TRBV5-1 and TRBJ2-1, with TRBD1 identical over 7 bases. Looked up from germline, CDR1 is SGHRS and CDR2 is YFSETQ. There are 14 residues in the CDR3. Trimming at V came to 3 bases and at J to 5 bases, leaving 5 bases not matched to a gene. In nucleotides, the CDR3 is TGCGCCAGCAGCTCCCCCGGGACAGACAATGAGCAGTTCTTC. Translating it yields CASSSPGTDNEQFF. The variable domain in full, with the rest retrieved from reference TRBV5-1 and TRBJ2-1, is KAGVTQTPRYLIKTRGQQVTLSCSPISGHRSVSWYQQTPGQGLQFLFEYFSETQRNKGNFPGRFSGRQFSNSRSEMNVSTLELGDSALYLCASSSPGTDNEQFFGPGTRLTVL.

V gene TRBV7-9 combines with J gene TRBJ2-7; D possibly corresponds to TRBD1 (8 bases). The ends were cut back, 1 base at V and 6 bases at J, with 22 bases in the middle. The CDR3 contains 17 residues. Germline CDR1 reads SEHNR; CDR2 reads FQNEAQ (reference sequence). In DNA, the CDR3 is TGTGCCAGCAGCTTAGGGGTCACAGGGGGGGACTACCTCGAGCAGTACTTC. It specifies CASSLGVTGGDYLEQYF.

This chain connects TRBV27 to TRBJ1-2; TRBD1 agrees at 7 bases. Germline V gives CDR1 MNHEY, CDR2 SMNVEV (reference sequence). The CDR3 contains 14 residues. The ends lost 9 bases at V and 4 bases at J; junction bases unmatched: 11. In DNA form, the CDR3 reads TGTGCCAGTAGAATAGGGGGCGATATCTATGGCTACACCTTC. This translates into CASRIGGDIYGYTF.

The chain combines TRBV5-1 with TRBJ2-7; TRBD1 matches at 8 bases. The germline CDR1 and CDR2 sequences are SGHRS and YFSETQ. This CDR3 comprises 14 residues. Trimming at V came to 4 bases and at J to 8 bases, leaving 11 bases not matched to a gene. The CDR3, as DNA: TGCGCCAGCAGCGAACCGGGACAGGCTAGCAAGCAGTACTTC. It codes for CASSEPGQASKQYF. Drawing the rest from reference TRBV5-1 and TRBJ2-7, the complete variable domain is KAGVTQTPRYLIKTRGQQVTLSCSPISGHRSVSWYQQTPGQGLQFLFEYFSETQRNKGNFPGRFSGRQFSNSRSEMNVSTLELGDSALYLCASSEPGQASKQYFGPGTRLTVT.

The CDR3 region is CASSYGQVVDTQYF. DNA of the CDR3: TGTGCCAGCAGCTATGGACAGGTCGTAGATACGCAGTATTTT. The genes are TRBV5-5 and TRBJ2-3; TRBD1 agrees at 7 bases. This CDR3 spans 14 amino acids. V was clipped by 3 bases and J by 5 bases; unmatched bases: 6. The V gene's germline CDR1 is SGHKS and CDR2 YYEKEE (reference sequence). Filled out from reference TRBV5-5 and TRBJ2-3, the complete variable domain reads DAGVTQSPTHLIKTRGQQVTLRCSPISGHKSVSWYQQVLGQGPQFIFQYYEKEERGRGNFPDRFSARQFPNYSSELNVNALLLGDSALYLCASSYGQVVDTQYFGPGTRLTVL.

The chain carries TRBV2 and TRBJ2-3; 8 bases are a match to TRBD2. The CDR3 is made up of 18 amino acids. CDR1 and CDR2 from the germline V gene are SNHLY and FYNNEI. Trimming removed 3 bases from V and 4 bases from J; junction bases left unmatched: 15. CDR3 coding DNA: TGTGCCAGCAGTGAGGGAAACGGAGGACTAGCCTCTTCAGATACGCAGTATTTT. Amino acid sequence: CASSEGNGGLASSDTQYF.

The DNA for the CDR3 is TGTGCCAGCAGTCCCCCACAGGGGGCGCAGGAGCAGTACTTC. Translated: CASSPPQGAQEQYF. The chain joins TRBV28 to TRBJ2-7, with 9 bases fitting TRBD1. J gave up 7 bases and V 5 bases, and 9 bases lay outside the gene matches. The CDR3 is made up of 14 amino acids. In germline, CDR1 is MDHEN, CDR2 SYDVKM.

The rearrangement uses TRBV5-1 and TRBJ2-7, with a possible D match to TRBD2 (5 bases). The ends were cut back, 0 bases at V and 6 bases at J, with 16 bases in the middle. CDR1 SGHRS and CDR2 YFSETQ come from the germline V gene. The CDR3 loop spans 15 amino acids. As DNA, the CDR3 is TGCGCCAGCAGCTTGGGACTCATCTTACGGGGCGAGCAGTACTTC. This encodes CASSLGLILRGEQYF.

The V call is TRBV11-2, the J call TRBJ2-5; 15 positions agree with TRBD2. Germline loops: CDR1 SGHAT, CDR2 FQNNGV. This CDR3 region has 18 residues. Trimming took 3 bases from V and 5 from J; bases not matched to a gene: 10. CDR3 bases: TGTGCCAGCAGCTTCGGGGGACTAGCGGGAGGACCGACCGAGACCCAGTACTTC. Translated: CASSFGGLAGGPTETQYF.

As regards this clone: Its ends do not fully match the called genes, so a read error is possible. V is TRBV7-7 and J is TRBJ2-1, with 8 bases identical to TRBD2. The CDR3 runs 16 residues. Germline CDR1 reads SSHAT; CDR2 reads FNYEAQ (reference sequence). CDR3 nucleotide sequence: TGTGCTAGCAGCCCAGGGGCGGGAGGCTCCTACAATGAGCAGTTCTTC. Its translation: CASSPGAGGSYNEQFF.

This clone was seen only once. This chain uses TRBV5-1 with TRBJ2-1, with 12 positions matching TRBD2. The trim removed 4 bases at V and 3 bases at J, leaving 5 bases unmatched. This CDR3 comprises 16 residues. CDR1 and CDR2 from the germline V gene are SGHRS and YFSETQ. CDR3 sequence: CASSSLGLAGYNEQFF. CDR3 DNA sequence: TGCGCCAGCAGCAGCCTGGGACTAGCGGGCTACAATGAGCAGTTCTTC.

The rearrangement links TRBV7-9 to TRBJ2-1; tentatively, D is TRBD2 (6 bases). Germline V lookup: CDR1 SEHNR, CDR2 FQNEAQ (reference sequence). V was clipped by 8 bases and J by 4 bases, with 15 bases between them. The CDR3 extends over 14 amino acids. The CDR3 reads CASSSGVSYNEQFF. DNA for the CDR3: TGTGCCAGCTCTTCGGGAGTTTCGTACAATGAGCAGTTCTTC.

The CDR3 DNA reads as TGTGCCAGCAGCTCAGGACAGCTCTCTGGGGCCAACGTCCTGACTTTC. Translating it yields CASSSGQLSGANVLTF. The V gene is TRBV11-3, the J gene TRBJ2-6; tentatively, D is TRBD1 (6 bases). Trimming left V 4 bases short and J 0 bases short, with 10 bases between. Germline CDR1 SGHNT, CDR2 YENEEA. CDR3 length: 16 amino acids.

The CDR3 reads CASSYLSGANYNEQFF. CDR3 sequence (DNA): TGTGCCAGCAGTTATCTTAGCGGAGCCAACTACAATGAGCAGTTCTTC. The chain links TRBV7-8 to TRBJ2-1; TRBD2 is a possible D gene (6 bases). The germline V and J ends were trimmed by 6 bases and 3 bases, with 18 bases remaining between them. CDR3 length equals 16 residues. Germline assignment: CDR1 SGHVS and CDR2 FQNEAQ.

The chain carries TRBV28 and TRBJ2-2; no clear D gene. V lost 3 bases to trimming and J lost 5 bases, with 4 bases between them. This CDR3 contains 12 residues. Germline values: CDR1 MDHEN, CDR2 SYDVKM. The CDR3 coding sequence is TGTGCCAGCAGTTTTTATACCGGGGAGCTGTTTTTT. Protein product: CASSFYTGELFF.